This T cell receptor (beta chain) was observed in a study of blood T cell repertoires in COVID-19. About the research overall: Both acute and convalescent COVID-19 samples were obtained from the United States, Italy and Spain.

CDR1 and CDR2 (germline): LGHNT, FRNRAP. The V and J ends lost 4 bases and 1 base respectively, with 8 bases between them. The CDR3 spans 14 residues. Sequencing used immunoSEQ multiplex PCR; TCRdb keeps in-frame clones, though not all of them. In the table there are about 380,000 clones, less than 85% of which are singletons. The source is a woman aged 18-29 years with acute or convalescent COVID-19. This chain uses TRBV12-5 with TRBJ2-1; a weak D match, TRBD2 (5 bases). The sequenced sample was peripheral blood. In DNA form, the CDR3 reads TGTGCTAGTGGTTCACTAGTTTCCTACAATGAGCAGTTCTTC. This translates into CASGSLVSYNEQFF.